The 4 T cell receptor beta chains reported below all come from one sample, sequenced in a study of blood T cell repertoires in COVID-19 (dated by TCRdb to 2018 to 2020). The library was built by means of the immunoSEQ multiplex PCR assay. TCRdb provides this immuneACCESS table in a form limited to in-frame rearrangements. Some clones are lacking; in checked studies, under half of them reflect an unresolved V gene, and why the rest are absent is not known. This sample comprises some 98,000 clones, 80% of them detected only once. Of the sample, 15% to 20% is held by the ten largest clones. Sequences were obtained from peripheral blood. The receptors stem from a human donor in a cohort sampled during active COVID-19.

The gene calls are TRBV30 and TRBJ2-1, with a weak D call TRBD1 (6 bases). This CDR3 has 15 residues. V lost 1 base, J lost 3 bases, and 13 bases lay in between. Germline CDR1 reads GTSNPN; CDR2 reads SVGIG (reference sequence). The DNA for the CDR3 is TGTGCCTGGAGTGGGGGACAAGGGGTCTACAATGAGCAGTTCTTC. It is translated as CAWSGGQGVYNEQFF.

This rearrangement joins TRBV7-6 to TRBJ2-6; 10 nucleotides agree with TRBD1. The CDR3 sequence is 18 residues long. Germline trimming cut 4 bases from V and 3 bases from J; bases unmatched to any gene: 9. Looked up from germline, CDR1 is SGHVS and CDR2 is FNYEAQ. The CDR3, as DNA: TGTGCCAGCAGCTCACCGGGACAGGGGAAAGGTGGGGCCAACGTCCTGACTTTC. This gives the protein CASSSPGQGKGGANVLTF.

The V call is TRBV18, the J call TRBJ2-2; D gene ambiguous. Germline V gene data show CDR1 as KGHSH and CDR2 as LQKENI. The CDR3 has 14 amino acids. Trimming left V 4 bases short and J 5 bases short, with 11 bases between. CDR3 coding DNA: TGTGCCAGCTCACTATCGACAAGGACCGGGGAGCTGTTTTTT. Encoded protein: CASSLSTRTGELFF.

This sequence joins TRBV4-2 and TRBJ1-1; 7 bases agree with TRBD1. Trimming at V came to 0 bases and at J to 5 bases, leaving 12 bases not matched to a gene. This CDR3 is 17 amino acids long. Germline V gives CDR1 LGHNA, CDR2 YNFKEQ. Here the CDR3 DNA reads TGTGCCAGCAGCCAAGATCGAGGTTGGCAGGGGGATACTGAAGCTTTCTTT. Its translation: CASSQDRGWQGDTEAFF.